One T cell receptor beta chain is described in this entry. The antigen it binds to is not known. No qualities accompany the bases; no much larger clone lies one base away. The library relied on 5' RACE. Instrument used: Illumina HiSeq 2500. A second PCR of about 6 to 12 cycles was run with a J-beta primer mix and a sample-barcoded 5' primer. A unique molecular identifier was introduced onto each TCR beta cDNA molecule by a template-switch 5' adaptor carrying 12 random nucleotides. At least 2.5 million CDR3-containing paired-end reads were obtained from each sample. All of the RNA was converted into first-strand cDNA using the Mint cDNA synthesis kit, with a TRBC-specific oligonucleotide serving as the primer. All cDNA was treated with uracil-DNA glycosylase and then went through a first 18-cycle PCR with the universal primers M1SS and BC2_uni_R. As for the authors' bioinformatics: Each sample was normalized by randomly selecting 1 million high-quality reads, each carrying a distinct molecular identifier. Reads sharing molecular identifiers were discarded rather than binned into consensus sequences. MiTCR, set to a Q25 quality threshold and the strictest error-elimination algorithm, was used for CDR3 identification, clonotype clustering and error correction. A nonparametric unseen species model with Euler transformation was used to estimate a lower bound on total TCR beta diversity. The public reads were reprocessed in TCRdb via fastp at Q25 and MiXCR, keeping in-frame beta chains. Identical CDR3 protein sequences are pooled into one entry, listed with their most common genes and DNA. TCRdb, not the original authors, processed these V and J calls. This sample has 650,000 to 800,000 distinct CDR3 sequences in its table, and 40% to 50% of those were observed once. The top ten constitute roughly 18% of the sample.

Trimming removed 3 bases from V and 6 bases from J; the gene matches leave 2 bases unexplained. As encoded in the germline V gene (reference sequence), CDR1 is DFQATT while CDR2 is SNEGSKA. Counted from cysteine to phenylalanine, this CDR3 has 12 amino acids. CDR3 DNA only is kept here, 36 bases in frame from base 1. The donors were about 40 Caucasian individuals from Russia, aged roughly 6 to 95 years, who were systemically healthy. Ten milliliters of peripheral blood were drawn from each donor into EDTA-treated Vacutainer tubes. PBMCs were isolated by Ficoll-Paque density-gradient centrifugation, with at least 6 million obtained per sample. Total RNA, at least 5 micrograms per sample, was extracted from PBMCs with Trizol reagent. For every donor, flow cytometry on a PBMC aliquot measured the percentage of naive CD45RAhigh/CD27high T cells. The sample comes from a study of blood T cells in healthy people across ages (dated by TCRdb to the mid-2010s). At the level of the whole study: In model experiments, roughly one uniquely barcoded TCR beta cDNA molecule per two T cells was captured by template switching. To avoid experimental bias, donors of different ages were spread randomly across the sequencing lanes. For two donors (one aged 18 to 29 and one aged 80 or older), the study analyzed two additional independent replicas of 1 million unique cDNA reads from the same blood draw. To track age-related changes in TCR beta repertoire diversity, the study relied on deep sequencing normalized with unique cDNA molecular identifiers. Donors were grouped into four age groups: young (average approximately 16 years), middle-aged (around 39), aged (around 66) and long-lived (around 82).

The paper as a whole reports these results and caveats: Compared with the aged group, the long-lived group had more naive CD4+ T cells, fewer expanded clones and increased TCR diversity, a pattern suggesting age selection. Since profiling was done on bulk unsorted PBMCs, naive and antigen-experienced compartments could not be conclusively compared. Observed TCR beta diversity per million T cells fell roughly linearly with age, and a significant reduction was already apparent by age approximately 40. The CMV infection status of donors was not known, potentially confounding age-related changes in expanded clonotypes. The percentage of naive T cells measured by flow cytometry correlated strongly with observed TCR beta diversity. Total diversity estimates from one million sequenced T cells were considered lower bounds and underestimates.

What was sequenced was blood. The sequence joins TRBV20-1 to TRBJ1-2; 9 central nucleotides agree with TRBD1. This TCR was sampled from a man aged 60 to 75 in good health. CDR3 sequence: CSARGQGHGYTF. The base sequence is TGCAGTGCTAGGGGACAGGGACATGGCTACACCTTC.